This T cell receptor beta chain is from a study of tumor and adjacent non-tumor tissue in lung cancer. The CDR3 length is 22 residues. CDR1 is SGHRS and CDR2 is YFSETQ in the germline V gene. No cell sorting was done before RNA was extracted from the tissue. About this clonotype: At one end, the junction sequence differs from germline, possibly due to a read error.

TCRbeta libraries were built with three rounds of nested PCR, modified from ARM-PCR. TCRdb reprocessed the multiplex PCR reads with MiXCR, giving one entry per CDR3 protein. The sample yields 65,000 to 95,000 distinct CDR3 sequences, around 86% seen once. The source is a woman aged 50 to 60 with non-small cell lung cancer. Sequenced material: lung tumor tissue. The chain recombines TRBV5-1 with TRBJ2-5; weak D call: TRBD2 (6 bases). The chain's CDR3 is CASSLFDFSSGSGPVPQETQYF. In DNA form, the CDR3 reads TGCGCCAGTAGCTTGTTTGATTTCTCATCGGGGAGCGGGCCCGTTCCACAAGAGACCCAGTACTTC.